What follows are 4 T cell receptor beta chains derived from one specimen sequenced in a study of blood T cell repertoires in COVID-19. This table comes from immunoSEQ multiplex PCR, and its TCRdb copy is limited to in-frame clones, with some not included. The data hold 200,000 to 250,000 clones, with under 90% observed a single time. Sequencing input: peripheral blood. The origin of the receptors is a woman older than 75 with active or convalescent COVID-19.

Worth noting for this clone: In the same sample, other DNA sequences code for this CDR3. The chain recombines TRBV7-2 with TRBJ2-5; D might be TRBD1 (6 bases). This CDR3 is 13 amino acids long. Germline-derived CDR1 and CDR2 are SGHTA and FQGNSA. The V end was cut by 4 bases, the J end by 2 bases, with 8 bases between. The CDR3 nucleotides read TGTGCCAGCAGCTCCGGACAGCAAGAGACCCAGTACTTC. Encoded protein: CASSSGQQETQYF.

The chain uses TRBV27 and TRBJ2-5, with D unresolved. Between the trimmed V and J ends, which lost 7 bases and 5 bases, there was a span of 14 bases. CDR1 and CDR2 (germline): MNHEY, SMNVEV (reference sequence). The CDR3 covers 13 residues. The CDR3 region has the DNA TGTGCCAGCACCGAACGTAGATCCGAGACCCAGTACTTC. Translated: CASTERRSETQYF.

J is TRBJ1-5 and V is TRBV6-1; no reliable D call. V was cut by 4 bases and J by 0 bases, with 19 bases left in between. CDR3 size: 18 residues. CDR1 and CDR2 (germline): MNHNS, SASEGT. CDR3 loop: CASSARGGSAYSNQPQHF. The CDR3 DNA sequence: TGTGCCAGCAGTGCACGAGGAGGGAGCGCATATAGCAATCAGCCCCAGCATTTT.

The chain is built from TRBV6-1 and TRBJ1-1; D ambiguous. The V gene lost 5 bases and the J gene lost 3 bases, with 4 bases spanning the gap. CDR3 length equals 11 residues. CDR1 and CDR2 from the germline V gene are MNHNS and SASEGT. Written as DNA, the CDR3 is TGTGCCAGCAGTCCCTACACTGAAGCTTTCTTT. This encodes CASSPYTEAFF.